These 8 T cell receptor beta chains were sequenced from one sample in a study of regulatory T cells in long-lasting Graves disease. As to time point: newly diagnosed GD, antithyroid drugs for less than 3 months. Scientists built the TCR library using RNA that was extracted from PBMCs. Arm-PCR of CDR3 regions with iRepertoire HTBI primers generated TCR beta libraries. TCRdb reprocessed the multiplex PCR reads via MiXCR and lists one record per CDR3 protein. In the table there are 360,000 or so distinct CDR3 sequences, 16% of which are singletons. These data were also reused for a study on T cells in Graves' hyperthyroidism and ophthalmopathy.

The sequencing here drew on peripheral blood mononuclear cells (PBMCs), taken at new diagnosis, from a patient treated with antithyroid drugs. The receptors derive from a man aged 35 to 55 with Graves disease.

This clonotype has at least ten counts. The chain recombines TRBV7-9 with TRBJ2-5, with D perhaps matching TRBD1 or TRBD2 (6 bases each). The CDR3 has 13 amino acids. V dropped 4 bases and J dropped 4 bases, with 10 bases sitting between them. CDR1 SEHNR and CDR2 FQNEAQ come from the germline V gene (reference sequence). Here the CDR3 reads CASSYRGAETQYF. The CDR3 region has the DNA TGTGCCAGCAGCTATAGGGGGGCAGAGACCCAGTACTTC.

This clonotype appeared many times. The rearrangement joins TRBV18 to TRBJ2-7, with D maybe TRBD1 (6 bases). Germline CDR1 and CDR2: KGHSH and LQKENI. The CDR3 covers 12 residues. V lost 3 bases to trimming and J lost 7 bases, with 10 bases between them. The CDR3 region has the DNA TGTGCCAGCTCACCGGACAGAGAAGAGCAGTACTTC. Its protein is CASSPDREEQYF.

In this sample, this clonotype turned up a few times. For the CDR3, the DNA is TGTGCCAGCAGCTTATTAACAGGGTCATACAATGAGCAGTTCTTC. The encoded protein is CASSLLTGSYNEQFF. The rearrangement links TRBV7-9 to TRBJ2-1; the D gene is possibly TRBD1 (6 bases). Per germline, CDR1 SEHNR and CDR2 FQNEAQ (reference sequence). This CDR3 contains 15 residues. The germline V and J ends were trimmed by 2 bases and 4 bases, with 12 bases remaining between them.

This clonotype was detected ten times or more. The rearrangement links TRBV4-1 to TRBJ1-1, with TRBD1 identical over 7 bases. Germline CDR1 is MGHRA and CDR2 is YSYEKL. The V segment lost 0 bases and the J segment 10 bases; nucleotides outside the gene matches: 8. CDR3 length: 14 residues. CDR3 amino acids: CASSQESGGQRAFF. The CDR3 coding sequence is TGCGCCAGCAGCCAAGAGAGTGGGGGACAGAGAGCTTTCTTT.

This clonotype was recorded many times. The chain is built from TRBV6-5 and TRBJ1-1, with a possible D match to TRBD1 (6 bases). CDR1 and CDR2 from the germline V gene are MNHEY and SVGAGI. Trimming removed 1 base from V and 0 bases from J, with 12 bases in between. The CDR3 extends over 16 amino acids. This CDR3 reads CASSYWRGHLNTEAFF. The DNA for the CDR3 is TGTGCCAGCAGTTACTGGCGGGGACACCTGAACACTGAAGCTTTCTTT.

This clonotype showed up just a few times. The rearrangement uses TRBV4-2 and TRBJ2-2; D remains ambiguous. Looked up from germline, CDR1 is LGHNA and CDR2 is YNFKEQ. Trimming took off 1 base at V and 0 bases at J, with 12 bases between the two ends. CDR3 length equals 17 residues. The CDR3 DNA is TGTGCCAGCAGCCAAGTAGTGGCAGGAGCGAACACCGGGGAGCTGTTTTTT. It specifies CASSQVVAGANTGELFF.

This clonotype has at least ten counts. V usage is TRBV5-1 and J usage is TRBJ1-6, with D uncertain. The CDR3 extends over 15 amino acids. Germline CDR1 reads SGHRS; CDR2 reads YFSETQ. Trimming left V 5 bases short and J 5 bases short, with 14 bases between. Here the CDR3 DNA reads TGCGCCAGCAGTCAACAGACCCTGAATAATTCACCCCTCCACTTT. It codes for CASSQQTLNNSPLHF.

This sequence joins TRBV4-2 and TRBJ2-7; no clear D gene. The ends were cut back, 0 bases at V and 5 bases at J, with 11 bases in the middle. Germline V gene lookup returns CDR1 LGHNA and CDR2 YNFKEQ. This CDR3 has 14 amino acids. The CDR3 nucleotides are TGTGCCAGCAGCCAAGATGGATACGGAAACGAGCAGTACTTC. Translated: CASSQDGYGNEQYF.